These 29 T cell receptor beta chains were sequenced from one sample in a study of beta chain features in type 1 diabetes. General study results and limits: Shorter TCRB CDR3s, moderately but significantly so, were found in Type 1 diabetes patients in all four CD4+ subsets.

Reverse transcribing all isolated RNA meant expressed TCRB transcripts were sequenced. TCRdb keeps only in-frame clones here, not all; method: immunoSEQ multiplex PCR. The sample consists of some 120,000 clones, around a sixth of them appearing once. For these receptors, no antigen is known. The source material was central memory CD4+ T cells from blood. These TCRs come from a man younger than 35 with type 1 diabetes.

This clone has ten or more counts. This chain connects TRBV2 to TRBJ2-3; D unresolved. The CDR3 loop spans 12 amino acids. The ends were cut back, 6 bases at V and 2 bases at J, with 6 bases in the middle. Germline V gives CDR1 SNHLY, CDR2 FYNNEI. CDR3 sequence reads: CASSQHTDTQYF. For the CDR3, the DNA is TGTGCCAGCAGCCAACACACAGATACGCAGTATTTT.

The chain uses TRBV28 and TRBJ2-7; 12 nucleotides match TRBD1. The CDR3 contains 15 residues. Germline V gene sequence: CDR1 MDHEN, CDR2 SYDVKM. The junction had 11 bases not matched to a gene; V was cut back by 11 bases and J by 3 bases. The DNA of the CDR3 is TGTGCCCGCACGACCCGGGACAGGGGGCTCTACGAGCAGTACTTC. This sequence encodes CARTTRDRGLYEQYF.

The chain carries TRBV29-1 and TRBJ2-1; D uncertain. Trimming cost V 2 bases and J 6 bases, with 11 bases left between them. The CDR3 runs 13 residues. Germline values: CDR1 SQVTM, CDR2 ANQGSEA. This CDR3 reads CSVESAVVNEQFF. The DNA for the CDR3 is TGCAGCGTTGAATCCGCCGTCGTCAATGAGCAGTTCTTC.

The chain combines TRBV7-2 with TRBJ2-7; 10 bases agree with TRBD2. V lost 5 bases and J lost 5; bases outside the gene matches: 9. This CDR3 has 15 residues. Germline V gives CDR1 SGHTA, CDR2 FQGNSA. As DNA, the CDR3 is TGTGCCAGCAGCCCGAGAGCGGGAGGGCACCACGAGCAGTACTTC. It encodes CASSPRAGGHHEQYF.

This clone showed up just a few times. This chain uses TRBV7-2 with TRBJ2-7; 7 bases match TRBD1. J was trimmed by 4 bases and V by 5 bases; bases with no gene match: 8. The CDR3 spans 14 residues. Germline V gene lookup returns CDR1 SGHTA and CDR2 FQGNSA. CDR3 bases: TGTGCCAGCAGCAGAACCGGGACAGCTTACGAGCAGTACTTC. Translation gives CASSRTGTAYEQYF.

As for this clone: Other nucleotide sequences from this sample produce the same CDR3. Written as DNA, the CDR3 is TGTGCCAGCAGCGTAGATGAGACCCAGTACTTC. Protein product: CASSVDETQYF. V and J are TRBV9 and TRBJ2-5; D gene ambiguous. V was shortened by 0 bases and J by 5 bases, with 2 bases between the two germline ends. The CDR3 loop spans 11 amino acids. CDR1 is SGDLS, CDR2 YYNGEE, per germline.

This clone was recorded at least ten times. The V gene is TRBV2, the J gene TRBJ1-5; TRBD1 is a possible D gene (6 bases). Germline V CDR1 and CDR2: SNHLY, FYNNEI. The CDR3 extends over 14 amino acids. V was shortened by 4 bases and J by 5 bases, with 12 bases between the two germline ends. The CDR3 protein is CASSVRGAHQPQHF. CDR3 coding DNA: TGTGCCAGCAGTGTAAGGGGGGCGCATCAGCCCCAGCATTTT.

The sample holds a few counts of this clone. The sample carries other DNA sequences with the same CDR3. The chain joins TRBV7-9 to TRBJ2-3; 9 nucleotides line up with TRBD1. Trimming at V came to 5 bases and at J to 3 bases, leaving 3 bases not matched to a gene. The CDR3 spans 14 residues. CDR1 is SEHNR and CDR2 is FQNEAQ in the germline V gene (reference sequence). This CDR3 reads CASSLGQGTDTQYF. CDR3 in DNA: TGTGCCAGCAGCCTTGGACAGGGGACAGATACGCAGTATTTT.

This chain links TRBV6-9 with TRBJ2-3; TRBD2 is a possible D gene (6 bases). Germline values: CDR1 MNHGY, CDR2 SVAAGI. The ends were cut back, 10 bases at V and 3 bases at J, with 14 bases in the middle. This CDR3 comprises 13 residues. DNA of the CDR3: TGTGCCACCAAGGAGGGGTTGACAGATACGCAGTATTTT. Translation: CATKEGLTDTQYF.

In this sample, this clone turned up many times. In nucleotides, the CDR3 is TGTGCCAGCAGCCAAAGCGGGGGCCGGCAGTACTTC. Protein: CASSQSGGRQYF. The gene calls are TRBV13 and TRBJ2-7, with 8 bases matching TRBD2. V was clipped by 5 bases and J by 9 bases; unmatched bases: 6. This CDR3 spans 12 amino acids. The germline V gene encodes CDR1 PRHDT and CDR2 FYEKMQ (reference sequence).

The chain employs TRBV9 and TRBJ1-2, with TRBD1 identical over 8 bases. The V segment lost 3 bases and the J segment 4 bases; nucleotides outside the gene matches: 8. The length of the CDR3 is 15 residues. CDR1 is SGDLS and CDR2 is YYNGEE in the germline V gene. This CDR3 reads CASSERQGKGYGYTF. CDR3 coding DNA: TGTGCCAGCAGCGAACGACAGGGGAAGGGCTATGGCTACACCTTC.

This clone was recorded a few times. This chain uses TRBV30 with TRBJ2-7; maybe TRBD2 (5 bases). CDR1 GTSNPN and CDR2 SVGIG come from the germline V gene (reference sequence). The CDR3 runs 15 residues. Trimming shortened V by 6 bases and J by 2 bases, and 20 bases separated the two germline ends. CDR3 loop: CACPSGFLSTYEQYF. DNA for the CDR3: TGTGCCTGCCCTTCGGGATTTCTATCCACCTACGAGCAGTACTTC.

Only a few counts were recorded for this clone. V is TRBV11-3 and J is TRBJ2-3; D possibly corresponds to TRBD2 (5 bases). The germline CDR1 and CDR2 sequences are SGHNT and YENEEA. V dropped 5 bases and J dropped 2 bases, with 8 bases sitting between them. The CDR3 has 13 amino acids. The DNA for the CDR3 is TGTGCCAGCAGCACCGACTACACAGATACGCAGTATTTT. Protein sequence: CASSTDYTDTQYF.

The chain's CDR3 is CASSPSGSPKVPLHF. In nucleotides, the CDR3 is TGTGCCAGCAGCCCCTCAGGGTCCCCTAAAGTTCCCCTCCACTTT. The chain combines TRBV7-9 with TRBJ1-6; TRBD1 might be the D (5 bases). Germline lookup yields CDR1 SEHNR and CDR2 FQNEAQ (reference sequence). The CDR3 covers 15 residues. V lost 5 bases and J lost 13, with 21 bases in between.

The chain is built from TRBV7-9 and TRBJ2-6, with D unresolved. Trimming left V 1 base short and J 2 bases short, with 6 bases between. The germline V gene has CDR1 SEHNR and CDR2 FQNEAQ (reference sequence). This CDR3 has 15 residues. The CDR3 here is CASSLGAAGANVLTF. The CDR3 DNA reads TGTGCCAGCAGCTTAGGCGCCGCTGGGGCCAACGTCCTGACTTTC. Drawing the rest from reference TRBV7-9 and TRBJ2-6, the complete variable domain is DTGVSQNPRHKITKRGQNVTFRCDPISEHNRLYWYRQTLGQGPEFLTYFQNEAQLEKSRLLSDRFSAERPKGSFSTLEIQRTEQGDSAMYLCASSLGAAGANVLTFGAGSRLTVL.

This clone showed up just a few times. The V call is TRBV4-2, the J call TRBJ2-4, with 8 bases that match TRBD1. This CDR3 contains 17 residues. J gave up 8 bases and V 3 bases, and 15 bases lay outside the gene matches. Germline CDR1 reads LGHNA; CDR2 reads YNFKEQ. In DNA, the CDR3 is TGTGCCAGCAGCCAGTCGGGACAGGTAACCTTAGCGGACATTCAGTACTTC. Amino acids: CASSQSGQVTLADIQYF.

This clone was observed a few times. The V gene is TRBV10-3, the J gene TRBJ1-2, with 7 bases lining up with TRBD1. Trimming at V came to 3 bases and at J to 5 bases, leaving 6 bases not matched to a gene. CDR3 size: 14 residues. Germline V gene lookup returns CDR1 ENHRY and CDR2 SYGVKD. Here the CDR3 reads CAISDWTGGYGYTF. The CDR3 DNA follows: TGTGCCATCAGTGACTGGACAGGCGGGTATGGCTACACCTTC.

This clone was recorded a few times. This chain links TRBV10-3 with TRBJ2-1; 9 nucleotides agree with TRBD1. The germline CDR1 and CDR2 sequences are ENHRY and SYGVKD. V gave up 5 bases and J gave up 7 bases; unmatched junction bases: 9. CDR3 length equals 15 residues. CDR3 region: CAISQGQGRENEQFF. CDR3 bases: TGTGCCATCAGTCAGGGACAGGGTAGGGAAAATGAGCAGTTCTTC.

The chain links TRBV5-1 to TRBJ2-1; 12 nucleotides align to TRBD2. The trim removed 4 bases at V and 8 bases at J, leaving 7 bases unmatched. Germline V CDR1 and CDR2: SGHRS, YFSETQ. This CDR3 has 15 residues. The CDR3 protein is CASSQGLAGSDEQFF. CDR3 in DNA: TGCGCCAGCAGCCAAGGACTAGCGGGAAGCGATGAGCAGTTCTTC.

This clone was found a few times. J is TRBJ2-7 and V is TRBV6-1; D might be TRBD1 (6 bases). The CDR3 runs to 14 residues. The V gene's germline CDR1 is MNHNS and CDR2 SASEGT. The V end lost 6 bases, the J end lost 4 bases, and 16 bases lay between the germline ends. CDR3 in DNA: TGTGCCAGCAGCGACGTGGGGGCAGGGTACGAGCAGTACTTC. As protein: CASSDVGAGYEQYF.

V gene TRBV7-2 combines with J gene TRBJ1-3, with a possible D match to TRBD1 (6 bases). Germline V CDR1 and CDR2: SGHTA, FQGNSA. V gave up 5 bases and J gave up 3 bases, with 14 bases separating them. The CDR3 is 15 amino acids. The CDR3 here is CASSPSEGGGNTIYF. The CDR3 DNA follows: TGTGCCAGCAGCCCTTCAGAGGGGGGTGGAAACACCATATATTTT.

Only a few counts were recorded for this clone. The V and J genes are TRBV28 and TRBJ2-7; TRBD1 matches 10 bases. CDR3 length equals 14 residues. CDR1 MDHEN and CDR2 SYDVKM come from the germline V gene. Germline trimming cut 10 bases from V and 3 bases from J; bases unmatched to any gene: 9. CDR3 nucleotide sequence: TGTGCCACCAGACCGGGACAGGGGTTCTACGAGCAGTACTTC. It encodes CATRPGQGFYEQYF.

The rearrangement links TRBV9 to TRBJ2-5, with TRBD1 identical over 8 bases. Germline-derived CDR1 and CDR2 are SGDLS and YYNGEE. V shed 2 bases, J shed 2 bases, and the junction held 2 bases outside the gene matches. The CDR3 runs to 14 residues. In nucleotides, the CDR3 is TGTGCCAGCAGCGTCGGGACAGGACAAGAGACCCAGTACTTC. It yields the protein CASSVGTGQETQYF.

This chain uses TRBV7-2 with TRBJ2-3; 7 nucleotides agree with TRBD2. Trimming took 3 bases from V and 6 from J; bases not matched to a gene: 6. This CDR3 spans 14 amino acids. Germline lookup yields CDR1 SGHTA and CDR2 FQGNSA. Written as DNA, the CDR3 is TGTGCCAGCAGCTTGGGACTACACGTGGATACGCAGTATTTT. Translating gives CASSLGLHVDTQYF. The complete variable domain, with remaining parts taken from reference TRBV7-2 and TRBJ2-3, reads GAGVSQSPSNKVTEKGKDVELRCDPISGHTALYWYRQSLGQGLEFLIYFQGNSAPDKSGLPSDRFSAERTGGSVSTLTIQRTQQEDSAVYLCASSLGLHVDTQYFGPGTRLTVL.

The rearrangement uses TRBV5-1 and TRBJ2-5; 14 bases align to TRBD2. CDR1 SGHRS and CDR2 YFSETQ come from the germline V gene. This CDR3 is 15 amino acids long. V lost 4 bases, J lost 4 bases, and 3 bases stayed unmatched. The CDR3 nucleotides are TGCGCCAGCAGCCCCGGGACTAGCGGGAGAGAGACCCAGTACTTC. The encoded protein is CASSPGTSGRETQYF.

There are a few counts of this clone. The CDR3 nucleotides read TGTGCCAGCTCACCACTCGTCCTACAGGGGGACTATGGCTACACCTTC. This sequence encodes CASSPLVLQGDYGYTF. J is TRBJ1-2 and V is TRBV18; 8 bases are a match to TRBD1. Germline CDR1 is KGHSH and CDR2 is LQKENI. The ends lost 1 base at V and 3 bases at J; junction bases unmatched: 7. The length of the CDR3 is 16 residues.

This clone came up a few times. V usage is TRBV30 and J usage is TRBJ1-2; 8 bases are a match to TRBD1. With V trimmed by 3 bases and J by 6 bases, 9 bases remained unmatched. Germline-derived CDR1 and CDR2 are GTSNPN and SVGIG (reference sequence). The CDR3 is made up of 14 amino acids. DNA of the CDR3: TGTGCCTGGAGGGCCAGGGGGCGGGAGGATGGCTACACCTTC. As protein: CAWRARGREDGYTF.

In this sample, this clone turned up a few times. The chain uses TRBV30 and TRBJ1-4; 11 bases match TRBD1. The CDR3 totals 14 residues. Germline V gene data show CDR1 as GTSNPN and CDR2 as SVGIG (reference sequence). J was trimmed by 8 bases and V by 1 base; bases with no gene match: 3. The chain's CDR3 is CAWSAGTGGEKLFF. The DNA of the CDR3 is TGTGCCTGGAGTGCCGGGACAGGGGGAGAAAAACTGTTTTTT.

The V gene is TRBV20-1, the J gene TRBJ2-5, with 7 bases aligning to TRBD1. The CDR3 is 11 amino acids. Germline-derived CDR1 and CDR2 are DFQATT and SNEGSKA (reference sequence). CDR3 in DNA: TGCAGACCGACAGGGCAAGAGACCCAGTACTTC. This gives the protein CRPTGQETQYF.